The 26 T cell receptor beta chains in this list originate from one sample, sequenced in a study of OX40 agonist ivuxolimab in advanced cancers. Data came from immunoSEQ multiplex PCR; TCRdb stores just in-frame clones and leaves some out. Among under 95,000 clones listed, around nine tenths were seen once. Sequenced material: CD4+ or CD8+ T cells sorted from blood, taken in a trial of the OX40 agonist ivuxolimab. Receptors originate from an adult with an advanced solid tumor such as melanoma, head and neck, liver or kidney cancer.

The chain is built from TRBV12-5 and TRBJ1-1, with D perhaps TRBD1 (5 bases). Germline CDR1 LGHNT, CDR2 FRNRAP. The CDR3 is 13 amino acids. V lost 2 bases to trimming and J lost 5 bases, with 9 bases between them. CDR3 region: CASGLWGGTEAFF. CDR3 in DNA: TGTGCTAGTGGTTTGTGGGGGGGTACTGAAGCTTTCTTT.

This chain links TRBV6-6 with TRBJ1-2; the match to TRBD1 covers 8 bases. Trimming removed 8 bases from V and 4 bases from J; junction bases left unmatched: 6. The length of the CDR3 is 13 residues. Germline loops: CDR1 MNHNY, CDR2 SVGAGI (reference sequence). The CDR3 DNA is TGTGCCAGCCGAGGACAGGGTTCCTATGGCTACACCTTC. Its translation is CASRGQGSYGYTF.

The J gene is TRBJ2-4, the V gene TRBV28; D is perhaps TRBD2 (6 bases). Germline V gene sequence: CDR1 MDHEN, CDR2 SYDVKM. The germline V and J ends were trimmed by 11 bases and 0 bases, with 11 bases remaining between them. The CDR3 is 13 amino acids. CDR3 nucleotides: TGTGCCGGGGGGAGCGGAGCCAAAAACATTCAGTACTTC. Protein product: CAGGSGAKNIQYF.

The rearrangement links TRBV28 to TRBJ2-3; 8 bases fit TRBD1. CDR3 length equals 15 residues. The ends lost 5 bases at V and 3 bases at J; junction bases unmatched: 7. CDR1 MDHEN and CDR2 SYDVKM come from the germline V gene. The CDR3 DNA reads as TGTGCCAGCAGTCCACCGGGACAGGCTACAGATACGCAGTATTTT. Amino acids: CASSPPGQATDTQYF.

The sample holds a few counts of this clone. The rearrangement links TRBV15 to TRBJ1-6; 10 nucleotides match TRBD1. CDR1 is LNHNV, CDR2 YYDKDF, per germline (reference sequence). There are 13 residues in the CDR3. Trimming cost V 5 bases and J 8 bases; bases outside gene matches: 0. Here the CDR3 reads CATSGTGDSPLHF. CDR3 DNA sequence: TGTGCCACCAGCGGGACAGGGGATTCACCCCTCCACTTT.

This rearrangement joins TRBV19 to TRBJ1-4; D is ambiguous. Per germline, CDR1 LNHDA and CDR2 SQIVND (reference sequence). V was trimmed by 6 bases and J by 6 bases, leaving 11 bases between them. CDR3 size: 13 residues. The CDR3 loop reads CASSPRGDEKLFF. CDR3 nucleotide sequence: TGTGCCAGTAGCCCCCGGGGAGATGAAAAACTGTTTTTT. The entire variable domain, with the rest obtained from reference TRBV19 and TRBJ1-4, is as follows: DGGITQSPKYLFRKEGQNVTLSCEQNLNHDAMYWYRQDPGQGLRLIYYSQIVNDFQKGDIAEGYSVSREKKESFPLTVTSAQKNPTAFYLCASSPRGDEKLFFGSGTQLSVL.

V and J are TRBV5-8 and TRBJ2-5; no clear D. The CDR3 runs to 10 residues. Germline lookup yields CDR1 SGHTS and CDR2 YDEGEE. The V end lost 0 bases, the J end lost 6 bases, and 0 bases lay between the germline ends. CDR3 sequence: CASSLETQYF. The CDR3 nucleotides read TGTGCCAGCAGCTTGGAGACCCAGTACTTC.

V and J are TRBV10-1 and TRBJ2-7, with TRBD2 identical over 7 bases. Trimming cost V 3 bases and J 0 bases; bases outside gene matches: 5. This CDR3 region has 15 residues. Germline V gene lookup returns CDR1 WNHNN and CDR2 SYGVQD (reference sequence). The DNA for the CDR3 is TGCGCCAGCAGTGATTGGCGGGAGAGCTCCTACGAGCAGTACTTC. This sequence encodes CASSDWRESSYEQYF.

The V and J genes are TRBV30 and TRBJ1-5, with D possibly TRBD1 on 5 matching bases. The V end was cut by 6 bases, the J end by 16 bases, with 13 bases between. From germline, CDR1 is GTSNPN and CDR2 SVGIG (reference sequence). The CDR3 contains 9 residues. The CDR3 sequence: CACTRDLHF. CDR3 in DNA: TGTGCCTGCACTCGGGACCTACATTTT.

The chain joins TRBV11-2 to TRBJ2-7; TRBD2 agrees at 7 bases. The V and J ends lost 7 bases and 0 bases, in that order; junction bases with no gene match: 6. This CDR3 has 14 residues. CDR1 is SGHAT and CDR2 is FQNNGV in the germline V gene. CDR3 nucleotide sequence: TGTGCCAGCACCCTGGGGGGGAGCTCCTACGAGCAGTACTTC. Residues: CASTLGGSSYEQYF.

This rearrangement joins TRBV2 to TRBJ2-7; D perhaps matches TRBD1 (5 bases). V gave up 4 bases and J gave up 2 bases, with 6 bases separating them. The germline V gene has CDR1 SNHLY and CDR2 FYNNEI. CDR3 length: 12 amino acids. The CDR3 is CASSVGAYEQYF. In nucleotides, the CDR3 is TGTGCCAGCAGTGTAGGGGCCTACGAGCAGTACTTC.

V gene TRBV19 combines with J gene TRBJ1-1; 7 bases agree with TRBD1. Germline-derived CDR1 and CDR2 are LNHDA and SQIVND (reference sequence). The CDR3 is 14 residues long. With 8 bases clipped from V and 1 base from J, the junction kept 7 bases outside the gene matches. The CDR3 DNA follows: TGTGCCAGTCTCTCTCGACAGGGGAACACTGAAGCTTTCTTT. Translating gives CASLSRQGNTEAFF.

This clone appeared a single time. The junction shows a germline mismatch at one end, possibly a read error. The chain is built from TRBV6-5 and TRBJ2-7; possibly TRBD2 for D (6 bases). This CDR3 spans 11 amino acids. Germline V lookup: CDR1 MNHEY, CDR2 SVGAGI. The CDR3 protein is CASSYREWRDF. The CDR3 coding sequence is TGTGCCAGCAGTTACCGTGAGTGGAGGGACTTC.

The chain carries TRBV2 and TRBJ1-1; 8 nucleotides line up with TRBD1. The CDR3 length is 12 residues. V was pared by 6 bases and J by 4 bases, with 1 base of the junction left unmatched. Germline loops: CDR1 SNHLY, CDR2 FYNNEI. This CDR3 reads CASRTGGTEAFF. DNA for the CDR3: TGTGCCAGCAGAACAGGGGGCACTGAAGCTTTCTTT.

In this sample, this clone turned up once. The CDR3 DNA reads as TGTGCCAGCAGCTTGGAGGTCTCTGGAAACACCATATATTTT. It encodes CASSLEVSGNTIYF. This chain links TRBV5-8 with TRBJ1-3; D uncertain. This CDR3 is built from 14 residues. Germline CDR1 is SGHTS and CDR2 is YDEGEE. V gave up 0 bases and J gave up 0 bases, with 4 bases separating them.

The chain has TRBV19 and TRBJ2-7; 9 positions match TRBD2. Looked up from germline, CDR1 is LNHDA and CDR2 is SQIVND (reference sequence). After removal of 5 bases from V and 5 bases from J, the junction contained 7 bases not matched to a gene. The CDR3 sequence is 14 residues long. CDR3 nucleotides: TGTGCCAGTAGTGTTAGCGGGAGAAGCAACGAGCAGTACTTC. The encoded protein is CASSVSGRSNEQYF.

The chain has TRBV5-1 and TRBJ2-7; the D is unclear. The CDR3 has 14 amino acids. Trimming shortened V by 1 base and J by 1 base, and 9 bases separated the two germline ends. The V gene's germline CDR1 is SGHRS and CDR2 YFSETQ. CDR3 loop: CASSLSGSSYEQYF. Here the CDR3 DNA reads TGCGCCAGCAGCTTGTCCGGCAGTTCCTACGAGCAGTACTTC.

The genes are TRBV7-9 and TRBJ2-1, with 14 bases identical to TRBD2. The ends lost 5 bases at V and 2 bases at J; junction bases unmatched: 11. This CDR3 region has 19 residues. CDR1 and CDR2 from the germline V gene are SEHNR and FQNEAQ (reference sequence). CDR3 DNA: TGTGCCAGCAGCGCAACACCGGGACTAGCGGGAGCTGCCTACAATGAGCAGTTCTTC. As protein: CASSATPGLAGAAYNEQFF.

This clone was found a few times. J is TRBJ2-7 and V is TRBV1; the D call of TRBD2 is as the table states it, not checked on the DNA. TRBV1 is a pseudogene locus. This CDR3 has 15 residues. The DNA for the CDR3 is TGCACCAGCAGCCAAGACACCCGGGAAGCCTACGAGCAGTACTTC. Protein: CTSSQDTREAYEQYF.

CDR3 DNA: TGTGCCAGTAGTGCCGGCGGGGGAGGGGGGTTTTCACCCCTCCACTTT. This encodes CASSAGGGGGFSPLHF. The chain carries TRBV19 and TRBJ1-6; perhaps TRBD1 as D (6 bases). CDR1 and CDR2 (germline): LNHDA, SQIVND (reference sequence). This CDR3 has 16 amino acids. Trimming removed 5 bases from V and 9 bases from J, with 20 bases in between.

The rearrangement links TRBV6-6 to TRBJ1-2; 9 nucleotides line up with TRBD1. The CDR3 sequence is 14 residues long. CDR1 and CDR2 (germline): MNHNY, SVGAGI (reference sequence). With 5 bases clipped from V and 2 bases from J, the junction kept 3 bases outside the gene matches. The CDR3 DNA sequence: TGTGCCAGCAGTAACAGGGGGCAAAACTATGGCTACACCTTC. Protein sequence: CASSNRGQNYGYTF.

The rearrangement joins TRBV7-8 to TRBJ1-1; no definite D call. Trimming took 2 bases from V and 1 from J, leaving 8 bases between them. Germline CDR1 reads SGHVS; CDR2 reads FQNEAQ. The CDR3 contains 14 residues. The CDR3 loop is CASSLQGGNTEAFF. In nucleotides, the CDR3 is TGTGCCAGCAGCTTACAAGGAGGGAACACTGAAGCTTTCTTT.

This sequence joins TRBV11-3 and TRBJ1-2, with D perhaps TRBD1 (5 bases). V gave up 4 bases and J gave up 4 bases, with 16 bases separating them. The germline gives CDR1 SGHNT, CDR2 YENEEA. The CDR3 extends over 15 amino acids. In DNA, the CDR3 is TGTGCCAGCAGCTCTACTGGGGGGAGGAGCTATGGCTACACCTTC. It codes for CASSSTGGRSYGYTF. Complete variable domain (other parts from reference TRBV11-3 and TRBJ1-2): EAGVVQSPRYKIIEKKQPVAFWCNPISGHNTLYWYLQNLGQGPELLIRYENEEAVDDSQLPKDRFSAERLKGVDSTLKIQPAELGDSAVYLCASSSTGGRSYGYTFGSGTRLTVV.

The gene calls are TRBV9 and TRBJ2-7; D may correspond to TRBD1 or TRBD2 (6 bases each). The germline V gene encodes CDR1 SGDLS and CDR2 YYNGEE. The CDR3 consists of 16 residues. V was trimmed by 4 bases and J by 0 bases, leaving 17 bases between them. The CDR3 DNA follows: TGTGCCAGCAGCCCTAGGGGGGCGGGGAACTCCTACGAGCAGTACTTC. Translated: CASSPRGAGNSYEQYF.

The chain recombines TRBV5-1 with TRBJ2-2; 10 bases align to TRBD1. Trimming cost V 1 base and J 5 bases; bases outside gene matches: 2. Germline V gene data show CDR1 as SGHRS and CDR2 as YFSETQ. The CDR3 is made up of 15 amino acids. The CDR3 bases are TGCGCCAGCAGCTTGTGGACAGGGGGTACCGGGGAGCTGTTTTTT. Amino acid sequence: CASSLWTGGTGELFF.

The gene calls are TRBV25-1 and TRBJ1-3; 9 bases line up with TRBD1. The CDR3 runs 14 residues. Trimming cost V 6 bases and J 0 bases; bases outside gene matches: 0. The germline V gene encodes CDR1 MGHDK and CDR2 SYGVNS. The CDR3 protein is CASRDRGSGNTIYF. The CDR3 DNA is TGTGCCAGCAGGGACAGGGGCTCTGGAAACACCATATATTTT.